The rows below give T cell receptor beta chains drawn from one sample of a study of blood T cell repertoires in COVID-19. Profiled with immunoSEQ multiplex PCR; TCRdb holds only in-frame clones, not every one. The repertoire holds about 220,000 clones, with almost 90% as singletons. Source material: PBMCs or T cells enriched from blood (not recorded which). The source is a woman aged 45 to 65 with acute COVID-19. CDR3s include the opening cysteine and the closing phenylalanine or tryptophan. The D gene is left open where the match is weak. Some rows have no size entry. The others give once, few or many, or a class for an expanded clone.

d_call j_call v_call clone_size cdr3_nt cdr3_aa
TRBD1 TRBJ2-7 TRBV7-3 NA TGTGCCAGCAGCATACAGGGGGGTGACTACGAGCAGTACTTC CASSIQGGDYEQYF
TRBD2 TRBJ2-7 TRBV18 NA TGTGCCAGCTCACCCGGGACTAGCGGGAGTGGATACGAGCAGTACTTC CASSPGTSGSGYEQYF
TRBD2 TRBJ2-2 TRBV14 once TGTGCCAGCAGCCAAGTATCGCTAGCGGGATTTTACGGGGAGCTGTTTTTT CASSQVSLAGFYGELFF
TRBD1 TRBJ1-2 TRBV7-2 NA TGTGCCAGCAGCTCCCAGGGGGCGCGAGGCTACACCTTC CASSSQGARGYTF
TRBD1 TRBJ2-3 TRBV15 NA TGTGCCACCAGCAGAGGGACAGGGGTGGATACGCAGTATTTT CATSRGTGVDTQYF
TRBD1 TRBJ2-1 TRBV7-3 NA TGTGCCAGCAGCCTACCGGGACAGTACAATGAGCAGTTCTTC CASSLPGQYNEQFF
NA TRBJ1-4 TRBV18 NA TGTGCCAGCTCGCGGGGAACTAATGAAAAACTGTTTTTT CASSRGTNEKLFF
TRBD2 TRBJ2-2 TRBV5-1 NA TGCGCCAGCAGCATCGGGACTAGCGGGAGCGCCGGGGAGCTGTTTTTT CASSIGTSGSAGELFF
TRBD1 TRBJ2-7 TRBV18 NA TGTGCCAGCTCACGTACCGGGACAGCCTACGAGCAGTACTTC CASSRTGTAYEQYF
TRBD2 TRBJ2-4 TRBV7-6 NA TGTGCCAGCAGCCCCGGGGGGCTAGCGGGTCTCCGGAAAAACATTCAGTACTTC CASSPGGLAGLRKNIQYF
TRBD1 TRBJ1-1 TRBV4-1 once TGCGCCAGCAGCCCTGGACAGGGACTGGTGAACACTGAAGCTTTCTTT CASSPGQGLVNTEAFF
TRBD2 TRBJ2-7 TRBV10-3 NA TGTGCCATCAGTGACGGGAGGACTAGCGGCTACGAGCAGTACTTC CAISDGRTSGYEQYF
TRBD1 TRBJ1-2 TRBV7-2 NA TGTGCCAGCAGCTTTGACAGGGTATTCGGCTACACCTTC CASSFDRVFGYTF
TRBD2 TRBJ2-1 TRBV3-1/TRBV3-2 NA TGTGCCAGCAGCCAAGATAGCGGGGGGACCCTAGGGCAGTTCTTC CASSQDSGGTLGQFF
TRBD1 TRBJ1-2 TRBV5-1 NA TGCGCCAGCAGCTTCGACAGGGGTTATGGCTACACCTTC CASSFDRGYGYTF
NA TRBJ1-2 TRBV15 NA TGTGCCACCAGCAGAGAGGGCAGGGCTTTGAGAAGCTACACCTTC CATSREGRALRSYTF
NA TRBJ1-4 TRBV2 NA TGTGCCAGCAGTGACGGGGGGCCTGGTGAAAAACTGTTTTTT CASSDGGPGEKLFF
TRBD1 TRBJ1-2 TRBV5-4 NA TGTGCCAGCAGTTGGACAGGGGGGGATGGCTACACCTTC CASSWTGGDGYTF
NA TRBJ2-7 TRBV28 NA TGTGCCAGCAGTTTATCGGGGAATATATACGAGCAGTACTTC CASSLSGNIYEQYF
NA TRBJ2-7 TRBV7-2 few TGTGCCAGCAGCTTAGCGGGAGTCGGGGACGAGCAGTACTTC CASSLAGVGDEQYF
NA TRBJ1-4 TRBV19 NA TGTGCCTCCCGGGCAGGGAATGAAAAACTGTTTTTT CASRAGNEKLFF
NA TRBJ2-1 TRBV5-1 NA TGCGCCAGCAGCGTCGCGGGACTTGCCCTGAATGAGCAGTTCTTC CASSVAGLALNEQFF
TRBD2 TRBJ2-1 TRBV6-5 NA TGTGCCAGCAGGACTAGCGGGAGCCTCTACAATGAGCAGTTCTTC CASRTSGSLYNEQFF
NA TRBJ2-3 TRBV5-1 NA TGCGCCAGCAGTTTCCAGGGTAGCACAGATACGCAGTATTTT CASSFQGSTDTQYF
NA TRBJ1-1 TRBV11-3 NA TGTGCCAGCAGCCTATCCGGGAGCACTGAAGCTTTCTTT CASSLSGSTEAFF
TRBD2 TRBJ2-5 TRBV10-3 NA TGTGCCATCAGAGCCGGGACTAGCGGGAGTAGCGAGACCCAGTACTTC CAIRAGTSGSSETQYF
NA TRBJ2-5 TRBV5-1 NA TGCGCCAGCAGCTCTGGGGCAGAGACCCAGTACTTC CASSSGAETQYF
NA TRBJ2-7 TRBV6-5 NA TGTGCCAGCAGTTACTCTCGGGGGTCCCGTTACGAGCAGTACTTC CASSYSRGSRYEQYF
TRBD1 TRBJ2-7 TRBV19 NA TGTGCCAGTAGTATCGGGACAGGGGGTGCATGGGAGCAGTACTTC CASSIGTGGAWEQYF
NA TRBJ2-7 TRBV7-9 NA TGTGCCAGCAGCCGCTCCCCAGGGATCGAGCAGTACTTC CASSRSPGIEQYF
TRBD2 TRBJ2-3 TRBV7-8 NA TGTGCCAGCAGCTTAGGACAGGGAGGGAGCGGGAGGGCCCGGACAGATACGCAGTATTTT CASSLGQGGSGRARTDTQYF
NA TRBJ2-7 TRBV6-5 NA TGTGCCAGCAGTTACGGAAGCCATCACCTAGGGGGCGAGCAGTACTTC CASSYGSHHLGGEQYF
TRBD1 TRBJ1-1 TRBV27 NA TGTGCCAGCAGTCGAAGACAGGGGGCGCGAGGCACTGAAGCTTTCTTT CASSRRQGARGTEAFF
TRBD2 TRBJ2-5 TRBV2 NA TGTGCCAGCAGTGAGGTGGAACTAGCGGGGCAAGAGACCCAGTACTTC CASSEVELAGQETQYF
NA TRBJ2-7 TRBV11-3 NA TGTGCCAGCAGCCACCGGGATACTCCCTACGAGCAGTACTTC CASSHRDTPYEQYF
NA TRBJ2-7 TRBV2 NA TGTGCCAGCAGTGACGGGGGCTCCTACGAGCAGTACTTC CASSDGGSYEQYF
TRBD1 TRBJ1-5 TRBV28 NA TGTGCCAGCAGGACAGGGGGACAGCCCCAGCATTTT CASRTGGQPQHF
TRBD2 TRBJ2-7 TRBV7-2 NA TGTGCCAGCAGCCGCACTAGCGGGAGGGCCTACGAGCAGTACTTC CASSRTSGRAYEQYF
NA TRBJ1-4 TRBV7-2 few TGTGCCAGCAGCTCGAGGGTTGAGGAAAAACTGTTTTTT CASSSRVEEKLFF
NA TRBJ1-3 TRBV3-1/TRBV3-2 NA TGTGCCAGCAGCCAAGGGGGCATGAACACCATATATTTT CASSQGGMNTIYF
TRBD1 TRBJ2-3 TRBV7-6 NA TGTGCCAGCAGCCCTATACGACAGGGCAGAGATACGCAGTATTTT CASSPIRQGRDTQYF
NA TRBJ2-2 TRBV12-3/TRBV12-4 NA TGTGCCAGCAGCCTTCTGAACACCGGGGAGCTGTTTTTT CASSLLNTGELFF
NA TRBJ2-1 TRBV5-1 NA TGCGCCAGCAGCGGTGACTTGACCGAGACGAATGAGCAGTTCTTC CASSGDLTETNEQFF
NA TRBJ1-5 TRBV6-5 few TGTGCCAGCAGTTACTCGACTGGGAATCAGCCCCAGCATTTT CASSYSTGNQPQHF
TRBD1 TRBJ1-2 TRBV19 NA TGTGCCAGTAGTACAGCCGGGACAGGGGGTTTAGCTAACTATGGCTACACCTTC CASSTAGTGGLANYGYTF
NA TRBJ2-3 TRBV28 NA TGTGCCAGCAGATCACAGGGTCCAACAGATACGCAGTATTTT CASRSQGPTDTQYF
NA TRBJ2-7 TRBV27 NA TGTGCCAGCAGGGCCGCTGCCTACGAGCAGTACTTC CASRAAAYEQYF
NA TRBJ2-1 TRBV28 NA TGTGCCAGCAGTCCCACCCGCGGAGGATGGGAGTTGGCCGGAGAGCAGTTCTTC CASSPTRGGWELAGEQFF
TRBD2 TRBJ2-7 TRBV7-3 NA TGTGCCAGCAGCTCAGCGGGGGGTAGCTCCTACGAGCAGTACTTC CASSSAGGSSYEQYF
NA TRBJ2-3 TRBV30 NA TGTGCCTGGAGTGTACTAGTGCGAGATACGCAGTATTTT CAWSVLVRDTQYF
TRBD2 TRBJ2-3 TRBV19 NA TGTGCCAGTAGTATAACTAGCGGAGGCACAGATACGCAGTATTTT CASSITSGGTDTQYF
NA TRBJ2-3 TRBV6-1 NA TGTGCCAGCAGTGAACGGGGAGGAGGGTTGAACACGCAGTATTTT CASSERGGGLNTQYF
NA TRBJ1-5 TRBV19 NA TGTGCCAGTAGTATGTGGGGGGACGGCAATCAGCCCCAGCATTTT CASSMWGDGNQPQHF
NA TRBJ2-3 TRBV28 NA TGTGCGTGGGGGCTCGGGGTCACAGATACGCAGTATTTT CAWGLGVTDTQYF
NA TRBJ1-1 TRBV30 NA TGTGCCGGGGGCCTGACAGGATTAAGGTGGAACACTGAAGCTTTCTTT CAGGLTGLRWNTEAFF
NA TRBJ2-1 TRBV5-6 NA TGTGCCAGCAGCTTGCAACACCGCTCCTACAATGAGCAGTTCTTC CASSLQHRSYNEQFF
NA TRBJ1-1 TRBV6-1 NA TGTGCCAGCAGTGAAACTATTAGAGGGAAAGCTTTCTTT CASSETIRGKAFF
NA TRBJ1-4 TRBV7-3 NA TGTGCCAGCAGCTTAACCCGCGCCCCTAATGAAAAACTGTTTTTT CASSLTRAPNEKLFF
TRBD1 TRBJ1-4 TRBV28 NA TGTGCCAGCAGCTCTACCGGGACAGGGAACGAAAAACTGTTTTTT CASSSTGTGNEKLFF